This record concerns one TCR beta chain sequence. Its specific antigen is unknown. Base qualities are not provided; no much larger clone lies one nucleotide away. The sample comes from a study of blood T cell repertoires in COVID-19 (dated by TCRdb to about 2020). As for the study more broadly: The collaborator samples originated in the United States, Italy and Spain and spanned the acute and convalescent phases of COVID-19. The material from the prospective study consisted of cDNA or gDNA derived from T cells, B-cell-depleted T cells, or PBMCs. Subjects who had been exposed to COVID-19, were actively infected with it, or had recovered from it provided the deeply sampled blood TCRbeta repertoires that made up the dataset. The repertoires were made available in a free public database intended to serve as a resource for research on the immune response to SARS-CoV-2. The samples were drawn from the first 160 participants of the ongoing ImmuneRACE study and from 950 to 1,500 subjects provided by 6 global collaborators. A de-identified subject ID, COVID-19 status, age in years and sex were almost always included in the sample metadata. Where available, HLA class I and class II types were obtained from metadata supplied by the sample provider rather than from assay-based typing. What the study reported, not specific to this receptor: The quantity of clinical and demographic metadata differed by source and by participant and was supplied without curation.

The immunoSEQ Assay, a bias-controlled multiplex PCR, was used to amplify TCRbeta CDR3 regions from genomic DNA. The paper's data handling went like this. The number of nucleated cells in each sample was estimated from the amplification of reference gene primers within the assay. Sequence reads were collapsed and filtered to measure the absolute abundance of every unique TCRbeta CDR3 rearrangement. For each sample, productive Simpson clonality was calculated as the square root of Simpson's diversity index across productive rearrangements. The table comes from immuneACCESS by way of TCRdb, which keeps in-frame sequences with V and J called. Part of the clones is missing from these tables; in studies checked, under half for an unresolved V gene and the rest for unknown reasons. For V, J and clone size, that table is used; D and trimming come from the DNA. In this sample the table shows 60,000 to 80,000 clones, roughly 85% of which occur a single time. The ten largest make up roughly 25% of the sample.

The collaborating institutions used their own protocols to collect whole blood in K2EDTA tubes. For TCRbeta analysis, collaborators shipped samples as frozen whole blood, isolated PBMCs, or DNA extracted from either of those sample types. Counted from cysteine to phenylalanine, this CDR3 has 14 amino acids. Left in the record is the CDR3 DNA by itself, 42 bases read in frame from the first base. CDR1 SNHLY and CDR2 FYNNEI were looked up in the germline V gene. Trimming removed 8 bases from V and 2 bases from J, leaving 15 bases between the germline ends. The chain is assembled from TRBV2 and TRBJ2-5; TRBD2 is possibly the D segment (6 matching bases). The sample consisted of peripheral blood. The TCR was taken from a man aged 45-65 years with acute or convalescent COVID-19. The CDR3 corresponds to CASVGGAGQETQYF. The nucleotides read TGTGCCAGCGTTGGCGGGGCAGGGCAAGAGACCCAGTACTTC.